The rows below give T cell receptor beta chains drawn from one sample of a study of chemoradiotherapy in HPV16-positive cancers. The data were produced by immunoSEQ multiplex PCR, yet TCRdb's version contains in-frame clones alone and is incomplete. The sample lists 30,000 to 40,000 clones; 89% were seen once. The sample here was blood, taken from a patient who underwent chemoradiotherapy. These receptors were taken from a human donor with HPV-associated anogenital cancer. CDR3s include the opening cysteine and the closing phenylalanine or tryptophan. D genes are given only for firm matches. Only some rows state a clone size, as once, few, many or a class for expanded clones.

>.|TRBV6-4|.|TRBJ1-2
TGTGCACAAAGGGCCATCGGGGGCTACACCTTC
CAQRAIGGYTF
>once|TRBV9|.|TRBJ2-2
TGTGCCAGCAACCCGGCGAACACCGGGGAGCTGTTTTTT
CASNPANTGELFF
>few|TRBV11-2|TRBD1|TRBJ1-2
TGTGCCAGCGCTATGGAGGGGACAGCTAACTATGGCTACACCTTC
CASAMEGTANYGYTF
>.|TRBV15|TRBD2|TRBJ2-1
TGTGCCACCAGCAGAGATTTGGCGGGGGCCTACAATGAGCAGTTCTTC
CATSRDLAGAYNEQFF
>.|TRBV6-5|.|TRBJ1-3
TGTGCCAGCTATCGGACAGAAACCTCTGGAAACACCATATATTTT
CASYRTETSGNTIYF
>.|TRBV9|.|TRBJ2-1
TGTGCCAGCAGCGTAGTCGGTGGTAACAATGAGCAGTTCTTC
CASSVVGGNNEQFF
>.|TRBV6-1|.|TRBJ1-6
TGTGCCAGCAGTGAAATAAATTCACCCCTCCACTTT
CASSEINSPLHF
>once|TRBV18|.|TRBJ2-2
TGTGCCAGCTCCCCCTCACTTAGCACCGGGGAGCTGTTTTTT
CASSPSLSTGELFF
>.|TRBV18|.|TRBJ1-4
TGTGCCAGCTCACCAGCCGTGACCCCAGGTAGTGAAAAACTGTTTTTT
CASSPAVTPGSEKLFF
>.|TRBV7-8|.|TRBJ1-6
TGTGCCAGCAGCCGCAGCCGACAAGGCTCCTATAATTCACCCCTCCACTTT
CASSRSRQGSYNSPLHF
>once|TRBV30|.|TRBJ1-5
TGTGCCTGGAGTGTAGGGGGTCAGCCCCAGCATTTT
CAWSVGGQPQHF
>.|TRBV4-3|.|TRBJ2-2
TGCGCCAGCAGCCAACACCGAACAAACGGGGAGCTGTTTTTT
CASSQHRTNGELFF
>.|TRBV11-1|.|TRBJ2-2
TGTGCCAGCAGCTCCCGTAACACCGGGGAGCTGTTTTTT
CASSSRNTGELFF
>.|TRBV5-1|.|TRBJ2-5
TGCGCCAGCAGCCTCCTATTGCAGGGGCAAGAGACCCAGTACTTC
CASSLLLQGQETQYF
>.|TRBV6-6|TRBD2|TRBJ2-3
TGTGCCAGCAGCCTTCTAGCGGGGGTTGATACGCAGTATTTT
CASSLLAGVDTQYF
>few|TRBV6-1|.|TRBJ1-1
TGTGCCAGCAGCGAGACAGAGAACACTGAAGCTTTCTTT
CASSETENTEAFF
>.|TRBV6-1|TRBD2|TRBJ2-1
TGTGCCAGCGGTACTAGCGGGAGGGCCATATCGCAGTTCTTC
CASGTSGRAISQFF
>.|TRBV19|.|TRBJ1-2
TGTGCCAGTAGTCACCAACAGGTTGGAGGTGGCTACACCTTC
CASSHQQVGGGYTF
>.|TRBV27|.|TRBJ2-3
TGTGCCAGCAGTTTAGGGAGGAAAGATACGCAGTATTTT
CASSLGRKDTQYF